This TCR beta chain was found in a study of T-cell memory formation after mild COVID-19. V gave up 5 bases and J gave up 9 bases, with 17 bases separating them. The CDR3 is made up of 14 amino acids. TCRdb independently ran MiXCR on the 5' RACE reads; one entry per CDR3 protein. The sample holds 350,000 or so distinct CDR3 sequences, 20% to 25% seen once. This clonotype has only a few counts. The source of this sequence is a man aged 18 to 30 who had mild COVID-19 (a few samples of this study predate the infection). Cell type and time point are not known. V and J are TRBV12-3 or TRBV12-4 and TRBJ2-1, with D tentatively TRBD1 or TRBD2 (5 bases each). Specimen: PBMCs or a T cell subset sorted from them (not recorded which). The CDR3 region has the DNA TGTGCCAGCAGTCGCCCCCCCCCCGGGGCTGAGCAGTTCTTC. It is translated as CASSRPPPGAEQFF.